This T cell receptor beta chain was sequenced in a study of T cell repertoires in cytomegalovirus infection. V shed 4 bases, J shed 16 bases, and the junction held 7 bases outside the gene matches. The CDR3 length is 12 residues. CDR1 is MGHRA, CDR2 YSYEKL, per germline. Worth noting for this clonotype: Its antigen remains unknown.

A single record per CDR3 protein comes from TCRdb applying MiXCR to the reads. Here the sample spans roughly 860,000 distinct CDR3 sequences, 30% to 35% being singletons. Study observations and caveats: Summed frequency of public TCR beta families distinguished CMV carriers with the relevant HLA.

Sample: cultured CD8+ T cells from PBMCs, taken from culture after CMV antigen stimulation. This TCR was recovered from a human donor in good health (CMV status not recorded). Some clones in this sample may be carry-over from other donors' samples. The V and J genes are TRBV4-1 and TRBJ2-1, with 10 bases lining up with TRBD2. The CDR3 sequence is CASSLSGGPLFF. The CDR3 region has the DNA TGCGCCAGCAGCCTTAGCGGGGGGCCCCTTTTCTTC.